This is a list of T cell receptor beta chains from one sample in a study of blood T cell repertoires in COVID-19. Sequenced by immunoSEQ multiplex PCR; TCRdb stores in-frame clones only, minus some. The table has roughly 150,000 clones, 75% to 80% seen once. Sequenced: peripheral blood. Receptor source: a woman at least 80 years old with acute or convalescent COVID-19. The CDR3 runs from the conserved cysteine through the conserved F or W. The D gene is left open where the match is weak. Size is stated for part of the rows, as once, few or many counts, or as a class when the clone is expanded.

clone_size | j_call | d_call | v_call | cdr3_aa | cdr3_nt
many | TRBJ1-2 | TRBD1 | TRBV7-8 | CASSTPRDRVDYGYTF | TGTGCCAGCAGCACACCCAGGGACAGGGTAGACTATGGCTACACCTTC
- | TRBJ2-5 | - | TRBV6-1 | CASSGRRQARGETQYF | TGTGCCAGCAGTGGCCGTCGACAGGCTCGTGGAGAGACCCAGTACTTC
- | TRBJ1-2 | - | TRBV21-1 | CASSKVGADLSNYGYTF | TGTGCCAGCAGCAAGGTGGGGGCCGACTTATCTAACTATGGCTACACCTTC
few | TRBJ1-5 | - | TRBV6-1 | CASSDGQRVTRPQHF | TGTGCCAGCAGTGATGGTCAGCGAGTAACTCGTCCCCAGCATTTT
- | TRBJ1-4 | TRBD1 | TRBV27 | CASSPTGGWEKLFF | TGTGCCAGCAGTCCGACAGGGGGGTGGGAAAAACTGTTTTTT
few | TRBJ1-1 | TRBD1 | TRBV10-3 | CAISSVNRGLSAAFF | TGTGCCATCAGTTCCGTAAACAGGGGACTTTCAGCGGCTTTCTTT
- | TRBJ1-5 | TRBD1 | TRBV28 | CASSPPGTDSNQPQHF | TGTGCCAGCAGTCCCCCCGGGACAGATAGCAATCAGCCCCAGCATTTT
- | TRBJ2-5 | TRBD2 | TRBV28 | CASSLLAGGSKETQYF | TGTGCCAGCAGTTTGCTAGCGGGAGGGTCCAAAGAGACCCAGTACTTC
- | TRBJ1-5 | TRBD1 | TRBV19 | CASKIRTGLSNQPQHF | TGTGCCAGTAAAATACGGACAGGGCTTAGCAATCAGCCCCAGCATTTT
- | TRBJ2-7 | TRBD1 | TRBV7-2 | CASSFDRDSYEQYF | TGTGCCAGCAGCTTTGACAGGGACTCCTACGAGCAGTACTTC
- | TRBJ2-5 | - | TRBV5-1 | CASRLTGYSGETQYF | TGCGCCAGCAGACTAACTGGTTATTCAGGGGAGACCCAGTACTTC
- | TRBJ2-7 | TRBD1 | TRBV2 | CASKGQGVGEQYF | TGTGCCAGCAAAGGACAGGGGGTTGGCGAGCAGTACTTC
- | TRBJ2-5 | TRBD2 | TRBV7-3 | CASSFGGSHETQYF | TGTGCCAGCTCATTCGGCGGGAGTCATGAGACCCAGTACTTC
- | TRBJ1-5 | TRBD1 | TRBV11-2 | CASSLTGSGNQPQHF | TGTGCCAGCAGCTTGACAGGGTCGGGCAATCAGCCCCAGCATTTT
- | TRBJ1-1 | TRBD1 | TRBV11-3 | CASSFSGTANTEAFF | TGTGCCAGCAGCTTCTCCGGGACAGCGAACACTGAAGCTTTCTTT
- | TRBJ1-2 | - | TRBV5-4 | CASSLSGTQYGYTF | TGTGCCAGCAGCTTGTCTGGGACACAATATGGCTACACCTTC
- | TRBJ1-2 | TRBD1 | TRBV16 | CASSPGQGNYGYTF | TGTGCCAGCAGCCCGGGACAGGGCAACTATGGCTACACCTTC
- | TRBJ1-2 | - | TRBV3-1/TRBV3-2 | CASSQFRVGSYGYTF | TGTGCCAGCAGCCAATTCAGGGTAGGTTCCTATGGCTACACCTTC
- | TRBJ1-2 | - | TRBV6-1 | CASSEGLYGYTF | TGTGCCAGCAGTGAAGGACTGTATGGCTACACCTTC
few | TRBJ1-1 | - | TRBV30 | CAWSVQGGGEAFF | TGTGCCTGGAGTGTCCAGGGCGGGGGTGAAGCTTTCTTT
- | TRBJ1-1 | TRBD1 | TRBV7-9 | CAGGQMNTEAFF | TGTGCCGGGGGACAGATGAACACTGAAGCTTTCTTT
once | TRBJ1-6 | - | TRBV19 | CASSIPTSDAQASPLHF | TGTGCCAGTAGTATCCCCACCTCTGACGCACAGGCTTCACCCCTCCACTTT
once | TRBJ1-3 | TRBD1 | TRBV5-4 | CASSNGQGGSGNTIYF | TGTGCCAGCAGCAACGGACAGGGGGGCTCTGGAAACACCATATATTTT
many | TRBJ2-7 | TRBD1 | TRBV9 | CASSLGQGLFYEQYF | TGTGCCAGCAGCTTAGGACAGGGGCTTTTTTACGAGCAGTACTTC
- | TRBJ1-2 | - | TRBV12-3/TRBV12-4 | CASSPGRYGYTF | TGTGCCAGCAGCCCAGGGCGTTATGGCTACACCTTC
- | TRBJ2-3 | TRBD2 | TRBV5-1 | CASSLLLAGTDTQYF | TGCGCCAGCAGCTTGTTACTAGCGGGCACAGATACGCAGTATTTT
- | TRBJ1-4 | - | TRBV18 | CASSPNPGGNEKLFF | TGTGCCAGCTCACCTAACCCGGGGGGGAATGAAAAACTGTTTTTT
few | TRBJ2-7 | TRBD2 | TRBV28 | CASIGTIYEQYF | TGTGCCAGCATAGGGACTATCTACGAGCAGTACTTC
- | TRBJ2-1 | TRBD1 | TRBV5-1 | CASSLGDSWQQFF | TGCGCCAGCAGCTTGGGGGACAGTTGGCAACAGTTCTTC
- | TRBJ1-2 | TRBD1 | TRBV15 | CATSILTGVSGYTF | TGTGCCACCAGCATCTTGACAGGGGTCTCTGGCTACACCTTC
- | TRBJ1-1 | - | TRBV9 | CASRQVNTEAFF | TGTGCCAGCAGACAGGTGAACACTGAAGCTTTCTTT
- | TRBJ2-1 | TRBD1 | TRBV19 | CASSPASGTGVNEQFF | TGTGCCAGTAGCCCTGCTTCCGGGACAGGGGTCAATGAGCAGTTCTTC
- | TRBJ1-5 | - | TRBV6-5 | CASRSLLGGNQPQHF | TGTGCCAGCAGGAGTCTTCTAGGGGGCAATCAGCCCCAGCATTTT